The clone carrying this T cell receptor (beta chain) has just a few counts. Its antigen is unknown. TCRdb's table, derived via immunoSEQ multiplex PCR, lists solely in-frame clones and lacks some. The sample includes 9,000 or so clones, 83% of them seen just once. Time point indicated: 2013-2014 season, 7 days after vaccination. Before and after seasonal inactivated influenza vaccination, adults gave blood for sorting CD4 subsets for sequencing. ICOS+CD38+ and ICOS-CD38- fractions were sorted from non-naive CD4+CXCR5+PD-1+ cells. These data come from a study of follicular helper T cells after annual influenza vaccination. Background on the study: After each seasonal flu vaccination, blood came on days 0, 7 and 28. Study-wide results and caveats: Yearly vaccinations repeatedly recalled conserved clonotypes in ICOS+CD38+ cTfh.

Germline-derived CDR1 and CDR2 are LNHDA and SQIVND (reference sequence). V lost 5 bases and J 4 bases, leaving 14 bases between the germline ends. CDR3 length: 14 amino acids. This TCR derives from an adult who received the influenza vaccine. Sequencing used CXCR5+ CD38- circulating T follicular helper cells from blood, obtained 7 days after influenza vaccination. Specified subset: circulating Tfh, non-naive CD4+CXCR5+PD-1+ (ICOS+CD38+ or ICOS-CD38-). The V call is TRBV19, the J call TRBJ1-2, with D perhaps matching TRBD1 (5 bases). The DNA of the CDR3 is TGTGCCAGTAGTCTCGTAGTGGGGACCTATGGCTACACCTTC. It translates to CASSLVVGTYGYTF.